The 26 T cell receptor beta chains given below trace back to one sample, sequenced in a study of CD8+ T cells in alopecia areata. Extraction of RNA preceded its reverse transcription into cDNA, which served as the sequencing template. Sequencing used immunoSEQ multiplex PCR; TCRdb keeps in-frame clones, though not all of them. The repertoire includes more than 150,000 clones, around 51% of them detected once, and about 9.4% sits in the top ten. The treatment: oral pan-JAK inhibitor, 5-10 mg twice daily. The source material was CD8+ T cells sorted from blood, sampled around week 54, from a patient treated with tofacitinib. These TCRs come from a human donor with alopecia areata.

The CDR3 loop is CASSQGGGKAFF. CDR3 bases: TGTGCCAGCAGCCAAGGCGGGGGGAAAGCTTTCTTT. This rearrangement joins TRBV4-2 to TRBJ1-1, with a possible D match to TRBD1 (5 bases). Germline CDR1 LGHNA, CDR2 YNFKEQ. Trimming cost V 1 base and J 9 bases, with 9 bases left between them. The CDR3 spans 12 residues.

V usage is TRBV29-1 and J usage is TRBJ2-7; D not resolved. Deletions cut 2 bases from V and 6 bases from J, with 8 bases between. The CDR3 has 11 amino acids. The V gene's germline CDR1 is SQVTM and CDR2 ANQGSEA. CDR3 amino acids: CSVESVSEQYF. Here the CDR3 DNA reads TGCAGCGTTGAATCAGTGAGCGAGCAGTACTTC.

The chain has TRBV6-5 and TRBJ1-5; D gene ambiguous. Germline CDR1 MNHEY, CDR2 SVGAGI. The V end was cut by 6 bases, the J end by 6 bases, with 15 bases between. CDR3 length: 14 residues. CDR3 DNA: TGTGCCAGCAGCCCCGAGTCGGTAGGTCAGCCCCAGCATTTT. Amino acids: CASSPESVGQPQHF.

The DNA for the CDR3 is TGTGCCAGCAGCCCCATGGGGGATGAAGCTTTCTTT. Amino acid sequence: CASSPMGDEAFF. The chain couples TRBV5-6 to TRBJ1-1; D is perhaps TRBD1 (5 bases). Per germline, CDR1 SGHDT and CDR2 YYEEEE. CDR3 length: 12 amino acids. The V end lost 4 bases, the J end lost 7 bases, and 11 bases lay between the germline ends.

This clone was counted only a few times. The chain joins TRBV12-5 to TRBJ2-1; no clear D gene. V was clipped by 7 bases and J by 0 bases, with 25 bases between them. Germline-derived CDR1 and CDR2 are LGHNT and FRNRAP. CDR3 size: 19 residues. The DNA of the CDR3 is TGTGCTAGTGCCCTTGGATATGGGATTACTCTAAGCTCCTACAATGAGCAGTTCTTC. Amino acids: CASALGYGITLSSYNEQFF.

The V call is TRBV2, the J call TRBJ2-1, with 12 bases identical to TRBD1. Germline loops: CDR1 SNHLY, CDR2 FYNNEI. This CDR3 is built from 16 residues. Trimming cost V 6 bases and J 4 bases; bases outside gene matches: 7. This CDR3 is CASSGRDRGPYNEQFF. The CDR3 DNA follows: TGTGCCAGCAGCGGGAGGGACAGGGGGCCTTACAATGAGCAGTTCTTC.

The CDR3 spells CAWTSGTGGTDTQYF. CDR3 DNA sequence: TGTGCCTGGACGTCGGGGACAGGGGGGACAGATACGCAGTATTTT. This chain joins TRBV30 and TRBJ2-3, with TRBD1 identical over 11 bases. The CDR3 is made up of 15 amino acids. V lost 4 bases and J lost 3; bases outside the gene matches: 6. Germline CDR1 and CDR2: GTSNPN and SVGIG (reference sequence).

This chain uses TRBV13 with TRBJ1-2; D gene uncertain. The CDR3 sequence is 16 residues long. V shed 0 bases and J shed 8 bases, with 19 bases lying between them. The germline CDR1 and CDR2 sequences are PRHDT and FYEKMQ (reference sequence). CDR3 DNA: TGTGCCAGCAGCTTAGGAGCGCGACACCCTTCCCAGGGCTACACCTTC. Translated: CASSLGARHPSQGYTF.

This chain connects TRBV29-1 to TRBJ1-1; a possible D gene is TRBD1 (6 bases). The CDR3 sequence is 14 residues long. CDR1 and CDR2 (germline): SQVTM, ANQGSEA. Trimming took 0 bases from V and 10 from J, leaving 18 bases between them. The CDR3 loop reads CSVEEGRVRGRAFF. In nucleotides, the CDR3 is TGCAGCGTTGAAGAGGGACGGGTCAGGGGACGAGCTTTCTTT.

This clone was seen just once. CDR3 nucleotide sequence: TGTGCCACGCAATCTGGGGCCAACGTCCTGACTTTC. Protein: CATQSGANVLTF. The rearrangement links TRBV19 to TRBJ2-6; no reliable D call. The germline gives CDR1 LNHDA, CDR2 SQIVND (reference sequence). Between the trimmed V and J ends, which lost 10 bases and 1 base, there was a span of 5 bases. This CDR3 comprises 12 residues.

This clone was counted only a few times. The V gene is TRBV29-1, the J gene TRBJ1-3, with unresolved D. Germline CDR1 reads SQVTM; CDR2 reads ANQGSEA. The V and J ends lost 6 bases and 4 bases respectively, with 7 bases between them. This CDR3 has 11 amino acids. The DNA of the CDR3 is TGCAGCGTCTACGGCGGAAACACCATATATTTT. It codes for CSVYGGNTIYF.

The chain joins TRBV7-9 to TRBJ1-2; D remains unclear. There are 13 residues in the CDR3. Germline values: CDR1 SEHNR, CDR2 FQNEAQ (reference sequence). Trimming cost V 5 bases and J 9 bases, with 16 bases left between them. The CDR3 loop is CASSPMIRGSYTF. The CDR3 DNA is TGTGCCAGCAGCCCCATGATAAGAGGAAGCTACACCTTC.

The genes are TRBV6-1 and TRBJ2-3; 10 nucleotides line up with TRBD2. Germline V gene sequence: CDR1 MNHNS, CDR2 SASEGT. J gave up 7 bases and V 1 base, and 2 bases lay outside the gene matches. The CDR3 runs 14 residues. The CDR3 region is CASSEGTSGYTQYF. In DNA, the CDR3 is TGTGCCAGCAGTGAAGGGACTAGCGGATATACGCAGTATTTT.

The chain carries TRBV15 and TRBJ1-5; maybe TRBD1 (5 bases). The CDR3 totals 14 residues. Germline values: CDR1 LNHNV, CDR2 YYDKDF (reference sequence). Trimming removed 0 bases from V and 4 bases from J, with 7 bases in between. The CDR3 DNA follows: TGTGCCACCAGCAGAGATCGGGGGAATCAGCCCCAGCATTTT. Its translation: CATSRDRGNQPQHF.

V is TRBV4-1 and J is TRBJ1-6, with D possibly being TRBD1 (6 bases). V was shortened by 4 bases and J by 5 bases, with 12 bases between the two germline ends. CDR3 size: 15 residues. Per the germline V gene, CDR1 is MGHRA and CDR2 is YSYEKL. The CDR3 sequence is CASSPGAGHNSPLHF. The DNA for the CDR3 is TGCGCCAGCAGCCCAGGGGCAGGACATAATTCACCCCTCCACTTT.

J is TRBJ2-7 and V is TRBV27; TRBD2 matches at 10 bases. This CDR3 is 16 amino acids long. Trimming took 6 bases from V and 0 from J; bases not matched to a gene: 8. From germline, CDR1 is MNHEY and CDR2 SMNVEV (reference sequence). CDR3 loop: CASSPGLAIASYEQYF. DNA for the CDR3: TGTGCCAGCAGCCCGGGACTAGCGATTGCCTCCTACGAGCAGTACTTC.

CDR3 region: CASSPAGYGYTF. The CDR3 DNA sequence: TGTGCCAGCAGCCCCGCTGGGTATGGCTACACCTTC. V gene TRBV6-5 combines with J gene TRBJ1-2; D ambiguous. Germline values: CDR1 MNHEY, CDR2 SVGAGI. Trimming took 6 bases from V and 5 from J, leaving 10 bases between them. CDR3 length: 12 amino acids.

The chain is built from TRBV30 and TRBJ1-1; possible D gene TRBD1, 5 bases. This CDR3 is built from 14 residues. The V gene lost 3 bases and the J gene lost 5 bases, with 16 bases spanning the gap. Per the germline V gene, CDR1 is GTSNPN and CDR2 is SVGIG (reference sequence). Written as DNA, the CDR3 is TGTGCCTGGAGGGGCCAGGGTATAGGGACTGAAGCTTTCTTT. Its protein is CAWRGQGIGTEAFF.

Only a few counts were recorded for this clone. The gene calls are TRBV6-5 and TRBJ2-5; weak D call: TRBD2 (5 bases). V shed 6 bases and J shed 5 bases, with 13 bases lying between them. The CDR3 sequence is 13 residues long. Germline CDR1 reads MNHEY; CDR2 reads SVGAGI. The chain's CDR3 is CASRTLLGETQYF. The CDR3 DNA sequence: TGTGCCAGCAGGACCCTACTAGGCGAGACCCAGTACTTC.

CDR3 residues: CASSLDREETQYF. CDR3 nucleotides: TGTGCCAGCAGCTTAGACAGGGAAGAGACCCAGTACTTC. This chain uses TRBV5-6 with TRBJ2-5, with 7 bases lining up with TRBD1. Trimming cost V 2 bases and J 3 bases; bases outside gene matches: 1. Germline-derived CDR1 and CDR2 are SGHDT and YYEEEE. This CDR3 is built from 13 residues. Variable domain in full (rest from reference TRBV5-6 and TRBJ2-5): DAGVTQSPTHLIKTRGQQVTLRCSPKSGHDTVSWYQQALGQGPQFIFQYYEEEERQRGNFPDRFSGHQFPNYSSELNVNALLLGDSALYLCASSLDREETQYFGPGTRLLVL.

The rearrangement joins TRBV7-9 to TRBJ1-1; no firm D call. The CDR3 spans 12 residues. CDR1 SEHNR and CDR2 FQNEAQ come from the germline V gene (reference sequence). CDR3 in DNA: TGTGCGACAATCTTGGGTAACACTGAAGCTTTCTTT. Translating it yields CATILGNTEAFF. The whole variable domain, remainder taken from reference TRBV7-9 and TRBJ1-1, is DTGVSQNPRHKITKRGQNVTFRCDPISEHNRLYWYRQTLGQGPEFLTYFQNEAQLEKSRLLSDRFSAERPKGSFSTLEIQRTEQGDSAMYLCATILGNTEAFFGQGTRLTVV.

J is TRBJ2-5 and V is TRBV27, with D perhaps matching TRBD1 (6 bases). V lost 5 bases and J 0 bases, leaving 13 bases between the germline ends. CDR1 and CDR2 (germline): MNHEY, SMNVEV (reference sequence). The CDR3 runs to 15 residues. The CDR3 DNA reads as TGTGCCAGCAGTAAGACAGGACCGTACCAAGAGACCCAGTACTTC. Amino acids: CASSKTGPYQETQYF.

This chain links TRBV5-6 with TRBJ1-2; D unclear. The germline V gene has CDR1 SGHDT and CDR2 YYEEEE. The V and J ends lost 3 bases and 4 bases respectively, with 7 bases between them. The CDR3 is 12 amino acids. For the CDR3, the DNA is TGTGCCAGCAGCTCCAGTGCCTATGGCTACACCTTC. Protein: CASSSSAYGYTF. Together with reference TRBV5-6 and TRBJ1-2, the CDR3 gives the full variable domain: DAGVTQSPTHLIKTRGQQVTLRCSPKSGHDTVSWYQQALGQGPQFIFQYYEEEERQRGNFPDRFSGHQFPNYSSELNVNALLLGDSALYLCASSSSAYGYTFGSGTRLTVV.

The chain combines TRBV4-3 with TRBJ2-5; possibly TRBD1 or TRBD2 for D (6 bases each). V was shortened by 0 bases and J by 4 bases, with 15 bases between the two germline ends. CDR3 length: 16 amino acids. Per germline, CDR1 LGHNA and CDR2 YSLEER. CDR3 sequence reads: CASSQDPGASGETQYF. The CDR3 nucleotides are TGCGCCAGCAGCCAAGACCCGGGGGCAAGCGGAGAGACCCAGTACTTC.

The V and J genes are TRBV7-8 and TRBJ1-5; D is unclear. The germline V gene encodes CDR1 SGHVS and CDR2 FQNEAQ. The germline V and J ends were trimmed by 5 bases and 1 base, with 18 bases remaining between them. The CDR3 contains 17 residues. In DNA, the CDR3 is TGTGCCAGCAGCCTTGACATCCCGGAGGACAGCAATCAGCCCCAGCATTTT. Protein product: CASSLDIPEDSNQPQHF.

Only a few counts were recorded for this clone. J is TRBJ1-5 and V is TRBV13; D may be TRBD1 (5 bases). This CDR3 region has 14 residues. Trimming shortened V by 2 bases and J by 3 bases, and 8 bases separated the two germline ends. Germline CDR1 is PRHDT and CDR2 is FYEKMQ (reference sequence). Written as DNA, the CDR3 is TGTGCCAGCAGCTTACAGGGATCCAATCAGCCCCAGCATTTT. It is translated as CASSLQGSNQPQHF.